The TCR beta chain under discussion was sequenced for a study of blood T cells in healthy people across ages (dated by TCRdb to the mid-2010s). Regarding the study in general: In model experiments, roughly one uniquely barcoded TCR beta cDNA molecule per two T cells was captured by template switching. Age-related changes in TCR beta repertoire diversity were measured in the study by deep sequencing normalized with unique cDNA molecular identifiers. The donors were divided into four age groups: young (average around 16 years), middle-aged (around 37), aged (around 59) and long-lived (about 79). Donors of different ages were randomly distributed across sequencing lanes to avoid experimental bias. The study analyzed two additional independent replicas of 1 million unique cDNA reads from the same blood draw for two donors, one aged 18 to 29 and one aged 80 or older.

Regarding this clonotype: No cognate antigen has been identified for it. The input lacks base qualities; no much larger clone sits a single base away.

Donors were under 40 systemically healthy Caucasian individuals from Russia aged 6 to 90 years. Roughly 10 milliliters of peripheral blood were drawn from each donor into EDTA-treated Vacutainer tubes. Ficoll-Paque density-gradient centrifugation was used to isolate PBMCs, with at least 6.5 million per sample. Trizol reagent was used to extract total RNA from PBMCs, with at least 6 micrograms per sample. The percentages of naive CD45RAhigh/CD27high T cells were determined by flow cytometry on a PBMC aliquot from every donor. Library creation used 5' RACE. The sample was run on an Illumina HiSeq 2500. The second PCR ran for roughly 7 to 12 cycles and used a J-beta primer mix along with a sample-barcoded 5' primer. A template-switch 5' adaptor carrying 12 random nucleotides introduced a unique molecular identifier onto each TCR beta cDNA molecule. Each sample yielded at least 3 million CDR3-containing paired-end reads. The Mint cDNA synthesis kit, primed by a TRBC-specific oligonucleotide, was used to synthesize first-strand cDNA from all RNA. Following uracil-DNA glycosylase treatment, a first 18-cycle PCR with universal primers M1SS and BC2_uni_R was performed on all cDNA. The paper's processing steps were these. Normalization of each sample was performed by random selection of 1 million high-quality reads, each carrying a distinct molecular identifier. Reads sharing molecular identifiers were discarded rather than binned into consensus sequences. MiTCR, with a Q25 quality threshold and the strictest error-elimination algorithm, was used for CDR3 identification, clonotype clustering and error correction. A nonparametric unseen species model with Euler transformation was used to estimate lower-bound total TCR beta diversity. TCRdb passed the public sequencing reads through fastp at Q25 and MiXCR, retaining productive beta sequences. Rows with one shared CDR3 protein collapse into an entry with the most common genes and DNA. The V and J calls follow TCRdb's processing rather than the paper's. The sample contains 1.2 million to 1.5 million distinct CDR3 sequences, 40% to 50% of them found a single time. The ten largest clones represent around 8% of the sample.

Paper-wide results and their limitations: Conclusive comparison of naive and antigen-experienced compartments was prevented by the profiling of bulk unsorted PBMCs. Estimates of total diversity based on one million sequenced T cells were regarded as lower bounds and as underestimates. There was a strong correlation between observed TCR beta diversity and the percentage of naive T cells measured by flow cytometry. The long-lived group showed more naive CD4+ T cells, fewer expanded clones and increased TCR diversity than the aged group, suggesting age selection. Donor CMV infection status was unknown, potentially confounding age-related changes in expanded clonotypes. Observed TCR beta diversity per million T cells fell roughly linearly with age, and a significant reduction was already apparent by age approximately 41.

The clonotype comes from a woman aged 18-29 years in good health. Material for sequencing was blood.

The nucleotides read TGTGCCAGCAGCGTAGGAGGGGGGGTGTACAACGCTGAAGCTTTCTTT. The encoded protein is CASSVGGGVYNAEAFF. This receptor chain uses TRBV9 and TRBJ1-1; TRBD1 is possibly the D segment (6 matching bases). The germline V gene encodes CDR1 SGDLS and CDR2 YYNGEE. V drops 0 bases and J drops 6 bases, leaving 18 bases in between. The CDR3 numbers 16 residues from cysteine through phenylalanine. Only the CDR3 region is kept as DNA, spanning 48 bases read in frame from base 1.